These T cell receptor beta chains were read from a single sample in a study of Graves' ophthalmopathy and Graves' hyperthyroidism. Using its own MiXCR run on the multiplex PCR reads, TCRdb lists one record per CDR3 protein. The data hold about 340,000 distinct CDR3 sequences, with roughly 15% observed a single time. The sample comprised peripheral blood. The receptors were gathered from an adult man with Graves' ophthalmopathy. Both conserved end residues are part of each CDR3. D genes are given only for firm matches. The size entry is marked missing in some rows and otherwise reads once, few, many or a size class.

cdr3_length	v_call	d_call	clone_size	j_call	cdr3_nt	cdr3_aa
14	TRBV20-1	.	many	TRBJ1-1	TGCAGTGCTAGACAGGACAGCGAGAACACTGAAGCTTTCTTT	CSARQDSENTEAFF
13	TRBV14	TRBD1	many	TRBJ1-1	TGTGCCAGCAAGGGACAAGGGGGCCGCGGGGCTTTCTTT	CASKGQGGRGAFF
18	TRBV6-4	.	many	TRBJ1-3	TGTGCCAGCAGTCGACACGAAGGGCCGTCCTCCTCTGGAAACACCATATATTTT	CASSRHEGPSSSGNTIYF
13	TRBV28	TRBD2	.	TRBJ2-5	TGTGCCAGTCAGACTAGCGGGAGGCAGACCCAGTACTTC	CASQTSGRQTQYF
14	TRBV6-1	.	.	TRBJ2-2	TGTGCCAGCAGGGCCTCACAGGGAACCGGGGAGCTGTTTTTT	CASRASQGTGELFF
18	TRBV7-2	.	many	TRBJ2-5	TGTGCCAGCAGCTTAGTGCGGCACGGGCAGGGAATCCAAGAGACCCAGTACTTC	CASSLVRHGQGIQETQYF
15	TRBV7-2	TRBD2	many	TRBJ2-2	TGTGCCAGCAGCACAACTAGCGGGGACACCGGGGAGCTGTTTTTT	CASSTTSGDTGELFF
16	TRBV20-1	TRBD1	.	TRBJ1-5	TGCAGTGCTAGGAGACAGGGCACGGTGGCAGGTCAGCCCCAGCATTTT	CSARRQGTVAGQPQHF
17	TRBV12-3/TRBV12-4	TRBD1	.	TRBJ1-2	TGTGCCAGCAGTTTAATGGGACAGGGACTCCTGGGCTATGGCTACACCTTC	CASSLMGQGLLGYGYTF
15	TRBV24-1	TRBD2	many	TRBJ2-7	TGTGCCACCAGTGAAGTTACTAGCGGGCCATACGAGCAGTACTTC	CATSEVTSGPYEQYF
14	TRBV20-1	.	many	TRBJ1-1	TGCAGTGCTCCGAGGGCAGGTTTGAACACTGAAGCTTTCTTT	CSAPRAGLNTEAFF
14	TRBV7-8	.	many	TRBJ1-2	TGTGCCAGCAGCTTAGTGAGGAGAAACTATGGCTACACCTTC	CASSLVRRNYGYTF
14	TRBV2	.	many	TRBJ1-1	TGTGCCAGCAGTGACGGGACGGAGAACACTGAAGCTTTCTTT	CASSDGTENTEAFF
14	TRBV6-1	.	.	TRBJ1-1	TGTGCCAGCAGGCGGGGAGTGGAGAACACTGAAGCTTTCTTT	CASRRGVENTEAFF
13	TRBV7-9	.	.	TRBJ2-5	TGTGCCAGCAGCTTACAGGGGGAGGATTTGCAGTACTTC	CASSLQGEDLQYF
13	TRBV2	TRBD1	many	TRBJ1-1	TGTGCCAGCAGAAGACAGGGGGCAGGTGAAGCTTTCTTT	CASRRQGAGEAFF
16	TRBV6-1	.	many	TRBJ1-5	TGTGCCAGCAAGCCTGGACAGCTCCTTAGCAATCAGCCCCAGCATTTT	CASKPGQLLSNQPQHF
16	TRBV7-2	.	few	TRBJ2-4	TGTGCCAGCAGCTTAGAGTCCGGTCGGAACGAAAACATTCAGTACTTC	CASSLESGRNENIQYF
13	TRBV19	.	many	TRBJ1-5	TGTGCCAGTAGTATGACGTACCCAGGGCCCCAGCATTTT	CASSMTYPGPQHF
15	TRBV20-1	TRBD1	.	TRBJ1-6	TGCAGTGCCCAAAACGCGGGACAGTCAAATTCACCCCTCCACTTT	CSAQNAGQSNSPLHF
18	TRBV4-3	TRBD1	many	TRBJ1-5	TGCGCCAGCAGAGAACTTGGGACAGCCAGAGAAGAGAATCAGCCCCAGCATTTT	CASRELGTAREENQPQHF
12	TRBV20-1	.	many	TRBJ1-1	TGCACGCGGGGGGGGATGAACACTGAAGCTTTCTTT	CTRGGMNTEAFF
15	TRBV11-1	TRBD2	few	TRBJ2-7	TGTGCCAGCAGCTTAGCGGCGGGAGGACCCTACGAGCAGTACTTC	CASSLAAGGPYEQYF
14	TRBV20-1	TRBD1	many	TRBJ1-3	TGCAGTGCTAGTAGACAGGGTCCTGGAAACACCATATATTTT	CSASRQGPGNTIYF
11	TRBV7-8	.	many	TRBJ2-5	TGTGCCAGCAGCTTAATAGATCAGCGGTCCTTC	CASSLIDQRSF
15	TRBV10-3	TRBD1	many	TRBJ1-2	TGTGCCATCAGTGTAAGACAGGGGGCGACGGTTGGCTACACCTTC	CAISVRQGATVGYTF
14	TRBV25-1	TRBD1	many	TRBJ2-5	TGTGCCAGCATGCCCTCCACAGGGGCAGAGACCCAGTACTTC	CASMPSTGAETQYF
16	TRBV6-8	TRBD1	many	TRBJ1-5	TGTGCCAGCAGTTACTCGATCGGGACAGGGTATCAGCCCCAGCATTTT	CASSYSIGTGYQPQHF
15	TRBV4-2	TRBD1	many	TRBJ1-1	TGTGCCAGCAGCCAAGGGGGACAGGGGGACACTGAAGCTTTCTTT	CASSQGGQGDTEAFF
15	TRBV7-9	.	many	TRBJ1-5	TGTGCCAGCAGCTTTTCGGGGGGAAGCAATCAGCCCCAGCATTTT	CASSFSGGSNQPQHF
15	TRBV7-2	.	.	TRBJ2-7	TGTGCCAGCAGCTTATCGCGAGGGAGCGCCTACGAGCAGTACTTC	CASSLSRGSAYEQYF
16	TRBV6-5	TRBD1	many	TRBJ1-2	TGTGCCAGCAGTCATCGAACCGGGACAGGGATTAATGGCTACACCTTC	CASSHRTGTGINGYTF
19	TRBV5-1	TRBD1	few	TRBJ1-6	TGCGCCAGCAGCAGGGCGGGACAGGCTCGAAGCTCCTATAATTCACCCCTCCACTTT	CASSRAGQARSSYNSPLHF
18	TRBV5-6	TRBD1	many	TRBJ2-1	TGTGCCAGCAGCTTGGGACTCACGTTAGGGACAGGGGTGGATGAGCAGTTCTTC	CASSLGLTLGTGVDEQFF
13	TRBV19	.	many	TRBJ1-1	TGTGCCAGTAGTATAGTGGCGGGCACTGAAGCTTTCTTT	CASSIVAGTEAFF
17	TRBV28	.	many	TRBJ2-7	TGTGCCAGCACTCCCGCTGGGGGGCGGGCCTCGCCCTACGAGCAGTACTTC	CASTPAGGRASPYEQYF
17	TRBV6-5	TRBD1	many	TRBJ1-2	TGTGCCAGCAGCTCCGGACAGGTCTCCGGAGCTAACTATGGCTACACCTTC	CASSSGQVSGANYGYTF
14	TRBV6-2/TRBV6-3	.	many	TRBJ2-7	TGTGCCAGCAGTTACGGGGCGGGATTCTACGAGCAGTACTTC	CASSYGAGFYEQYF
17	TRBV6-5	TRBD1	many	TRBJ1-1	TGTGCCAGCAGTTACTCCGTGACAGGGACTATGAACACTGAAGCTTTCTTT	CASSYSVTGTMNTEAFF
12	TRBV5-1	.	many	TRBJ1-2	TGCGCCAGCAGGGGAGCCTCCTATGGCTACACCTTC	CASRGASYGYTF
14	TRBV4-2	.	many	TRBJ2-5	TGTGCCAGCAGCCAAGATCAGGGGAGTAAGACCCAGTACTTC	CASSQDQGSKTQYF
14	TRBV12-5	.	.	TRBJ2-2	TGTGCTAGTGGCGCAGGGGCTCCGACCGGGGAGCTGTTTTTT	CASGAGAPTGELFF
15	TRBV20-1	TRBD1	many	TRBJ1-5	TGCAGTGCAACGACAGGGGCGATTGGCAATCAGCCCCAGCATTTT	CSATTGAIGNQPQHF
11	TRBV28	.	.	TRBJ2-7	TGTGCCAGCAGTAAGGAGTACGAGCAGTACTTC	CASSKEYEQYF
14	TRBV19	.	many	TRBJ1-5	TGTGCCAGTAGGAACCAGGGTGGCAATCAGCCCCAGCATTTT	CASRNQGGNQPQHF
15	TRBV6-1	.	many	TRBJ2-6	TGTGCCAGCAGTGACCGCTTCGCTGGGGCCAACGTCCTGACTTTC	CASSDRFAGANVLTF
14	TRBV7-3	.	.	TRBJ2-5	TGTGCCAGCAGCTGGGGGGCCCAGAGAGAGACCCAGTACTTC	CASSWGAQRETQYF
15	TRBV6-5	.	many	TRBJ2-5	TGTGCCAGCAGCCGCGATGGGGCAGGGGGGCGTCCGGGTTTCTTC	CASSRDGAGGRPGFF
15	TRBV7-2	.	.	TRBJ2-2	TGTGCCAGCAGCCAGACTGTTCGTGTCGCCGGGGAGCTGTTTTTT	CASSQTVRVAGELFF
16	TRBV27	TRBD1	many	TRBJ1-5	TGTGCCAGCAGTCCCATTCAGGGGGGCTACAATCAGCCCCAGCATTTT	CASSPIQGGYNQPQHF
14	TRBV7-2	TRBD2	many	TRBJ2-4	TGTGCCAGCAGCCTACTAGCGGGAGGTGACATTCAGTACTTC	CASSLLAGGDIQYF
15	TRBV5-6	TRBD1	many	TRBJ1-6	TGTGCCAGCAGCTTTAGGACAGGCCGGAGATCACCCCTCCACTTT	CASSFRTGRRSPLHF
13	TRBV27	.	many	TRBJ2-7	TGTGCCAGCAGGGGGGTAGCTGCCTACGAGCAGTACTTC	CASRGVAAYEQYF
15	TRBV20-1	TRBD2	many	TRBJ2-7	TGCAGTGCTGACTCCGGGACTAGCGGAACCTACGAGCAGTACTTC	CSADSGTSGTYEQYF
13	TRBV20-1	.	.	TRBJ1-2	TGCAGTGCTAGCCTTCCAGGGGACTATGGCTACACCTTC	CSASLPGDYGYTF
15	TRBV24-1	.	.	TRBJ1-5	TGTGCCACCAGTGATCAGACAGGCGCGGATCAGCCCCAGCATTTT	CATSDQTGADQPQHF
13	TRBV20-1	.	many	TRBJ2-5	TGCAGTGCTGCGACCCCTGTGGGGGAGACCCAGTACTTC	CSAATPVGETQYF